One and the same sample provided the 15 T cell receptor beta chains below, sequenced in a study of blood T cell repertoires in COVID-19. Here immunoSEQ multiplex PCR was the method, and the copy in TCRdb shows in-frame clones only, minus some. The sample has 35,000 or so clones, roughly 77% seen once. Sample: peripheral blood. The receptors derive from a human donor in a cohort sampled during active or convalescent COVID-19. The donor label of this sample is uncertain.

The rearrangement joins TRBV4-2 to TRBJ1-1; 7 nucleotides align to TRBD1. V shed 4 bases, J shed 1 base, and the junction held 0 bases outside the gene matches. CDR3 length equals 13 residues. Germline assignment: CDR1 LGHNA and CDR2 YNFKEQ. CDR3 region: CASSRDRNTEAFF. The CDR3 bases are TGTGCCAGCAGCCGGGACAGGAACACTGAAGCTTTCTTT.

A single count supports this clone. The V and J genes are TRBV30 and TRBJ1-2; no reliable D call. Looked up from germline, CDR1 is GTSNPN and CDR2 is SVGIG (reference sequence). The V end lost 0 bases, the J end lost 6 bases, and 8 bases lay between the germline ends. The CDR3 contains 12 residues. The CDR3 DNA reads as TGTGCCTGGAGTGTAGGAGGAGATGGCTACACCTTC. Its protein product is CAWSVGGDGYTF.

The CDR3 DNA reads TGTGCCAGCAGCCAACGACAGGGGAATTATGGCTACACCTTC. It codes for CASSQRQGNYGYTF. V is TRBV7-9 and J is TRBJ1-2, with 8 bases aligning to TRBD1. CDR1 and CDR2 from the germline V gene are SEHNR and FQNEAQ (reference sequence). CDR3 length: 14 amino acids. V shed 5 bases, J shed 5 bases, and the junction held 7 bases outside the gene matches.

V is TRBV5-1 and J is TRBJ1-1; TRBD1 matches 7 bases. J lost 6 bases, V lost 4 bases, and 9 bases had no gene match. This CDR3 is 14 amino acids long. Germline lookup yields CDR1 SGHRS and CDR2 YFSETQ. For the CDR3, the DNA is TGCGCCAGCAGCCCGGACCCGGGGACAGCTGAAGCTTTCTTT. Translation gives CASSPDPGTAEAFF.

This chain joins TRBV28 and TRBJ1-1, with TRBD1 as a possible D gene (6 bases). V was clipped by 7 bases and J by 4 bases, with 13 bases between them. From germline, CDR1 is MDHEN and CDR2 SYDVKM. The CDR3 extends over 13 amino acids. The CDR3 coding sequence is TGTGCCAGCATCCCCCAGACAGGCACTGAAGCTTTCTTT. Its protein is CASIPQTGTEAFF. Full variable domain (missing parts from reference TRBV28 and TRBJ1-1): DVKVTQSSRYLVKRTGEKVFLECVQDMDHENMFWYRQDPGLGLRLIYFSYDVKMKEKGDIPEGYSVSREKKERFSLILESASTNQTSMYLCASIPQTGTEAFFGQGTRLTVV.

The V and J genes are TRBV18 and TRBJ2-7; 11 nucleotides match TRBD2. This CDR3 comprises 14 residues. Trimming at V came to 4 bases and at J to 3 bases, leaving 2 bases not matched to a gene. Germline V gene data show CDR1 as KGHSH and CDR2 as LQKENI. CDR3 coding DNA: TGTGCCAGCTCACTAGCGGGAGGGCGCTACGAGCAGTACTTC. Amino acid sequence: CASSLAGGRYEQYF.

The rearrangement joins TRBV27 to TRBJ1-5, with D uncertain. Trimming took 5 bases from V and 0 from J, leaving 8 bases between them. Germline values: CDR1 MNHEY, CDR2 SMNVEV (reference sequence). This CDR3 is 14 amino acids long. The CDR3 here is CASSRGYSNQPQHF. The CDR3 region has the DNA TGTGCCAGCAGTAGAGGGTATAGCAATCAGCCCCAGCATTTT.

CDR3 DNA sequence: TGTGCCAGCAGCTCCCGGGTCCGGAACACTGAAGCTTTCTTT. The encoded protein is CASSSRVRNTEAFF. This rearrangement joins TRBV14 to TRBJ1-1; D gene ambiguous. The CDR3 runs to 14 residues. CDR1 SGHDN and CDR2 FVKESK come from the germline V gene. V lost 5 bases to trimming and J lost 1 base, with 11 bases between them.

The rearrangement links TRBV30 to TRBJ2-3; TRBD2 agrees at 9 bases. The CDR3 is 12 residues long. Germline CDR1 is GTSNPN and CDR2 is SVGIG (reference sequence). V gave up 4 bases and J gave up 8 bases; unmatched junction bases: 4. CDR3 sequence: CAWMVSGGTQYF. CDR3 DNA sequence: TGTGCCTGGATGGTTAGCGGGGGTACGCAGTATTTT.

The chain employs TRBV4-3 and TRBJ2-1, with 14 bases that match TRBD2. The CDR3 totals 16 residues. The V segment lost 3 bases and the J segment 5 bases; nucleotides outside the gene matches: 3. Looked up from germline, CDR1 is LGHNA and CDR2 is YSLEER. In DNA form, the CDR3 reads TGCGCCAGCAGCCACGGACTAGCGGGAGGTGACAATGAGCAGTTCTTC. As protein: CASSHGLAGGDNEQFF.

This chain links TRBV3-1 (or the pseudogene TRBV3-2) with TRBJ2-3; TRBD2 agrees at 8 bases. The J segment lost 4 bases and the V segment lost 5 bases, leaving 5 bases of the junction unmatched. Per germline, CDR1 LGHDT and CDR2 YNNKEL (reference sequence). This CDR3 is built from 14 residues. CDR3 sequence: CASSDGLASDTQYF. The CDR3, as DNA: TGTGCCAGCAGCGACGGACTAGCTTCAGATACGCAGTATTTT.

The rearrangement uses TRBV30 and TRBJ1-2; D not certain. The CDR3 sequence is 11 residues long. Germline V gene lookup returns CDR1 GTSNPN and CDR2 SVGIG (reference sequence). V gave up 0 bases and J gave up 4 bases, with 3 bases separating them. The CDR3 is CAWSVLYGYTF. In DNA, the CDR3 is TGTGCCTGGAGTGTCCTCTATGGCTACACCTTC.

There are a few counts of this clone. The chain couples TRBV3-1 (or the pseudogene TRBV3-2) to TRBJ2-3; possibly TRBD2 for D (6 bases). This CDR3 is 16 amino acids long. Germline V gene sequence: CDR1 LGHDT, CDR2 YNNKEL (reference sequence). The V end was cut by 1 base, the J end by 0 bases, with 11 bases between. CDR3 residues: CASSQVDYTSTDTQYF. DNA for the CDR3: TGTGCCAGCAGCCAAGTGGACTACACGAGCACAGATACGCAGTATTTT.

This chain joins TRBV9 and TRBJ1-5; D is perhaps TRBD1 (6 bases). V was clipped by 0 bases and J by 4 bases, with 8 bases between them. Germline V gene lookup returns CDR1 SGDLS and CDR2 YYNGEE. The CDR3 length is 14 residues. Here the CDR3 reads CASSVGTANQPQHF. The CDR3 nucleotides read TGTGCCAGCAGCGTAGGGACAGCAAATCAGCCCCAGCATTTT.

This sequence joins TRBV4-3 and TRBJ2-5; D perhaps matches TRBD2 (6 bases). Germline V gives CDR1 LGHNA, CDR2 YSLEER. The CDR3 has 18 amino acids. The V end was cut by 3 bases, the J end by 2 bases, with 22 bases between. The chain's CDR3 is CASSQLPGGAGDQETQYF. The CDR3 DNA is TGCGCCAGCAGCCAGCTCCCTGGCGGAGCGGGCGATCAAGAGACCCAGTACTTC.